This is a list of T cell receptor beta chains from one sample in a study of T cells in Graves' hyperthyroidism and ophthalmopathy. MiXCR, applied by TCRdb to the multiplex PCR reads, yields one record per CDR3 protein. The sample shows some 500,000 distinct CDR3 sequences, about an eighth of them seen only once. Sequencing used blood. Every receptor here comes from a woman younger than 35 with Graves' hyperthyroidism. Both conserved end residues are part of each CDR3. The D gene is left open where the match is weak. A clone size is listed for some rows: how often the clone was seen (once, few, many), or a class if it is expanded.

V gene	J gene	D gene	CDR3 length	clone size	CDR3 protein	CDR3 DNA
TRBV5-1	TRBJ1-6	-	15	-	CASSLRDADNSPLHF	TGCGCCAGCAGCTTGCGGGACGCAGATAATTCACCCCTCCACTTT
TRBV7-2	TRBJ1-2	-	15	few	CASSLNGMGPPGYTF	TGTGCCAGCAGCTTAAACGGAATGGGACCCCCCGGCTACACCTTC
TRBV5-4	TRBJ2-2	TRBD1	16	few	CASSFGRGFVSGELFF	TGTGCCAGCAGCTTCGGCAGGGGGTTTGTTTCCGGGGAGCTGTTTTTT
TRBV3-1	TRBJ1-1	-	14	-	CASSQFNKNTEAFF	TGTGCCAGCAGCCAATTCAACAAGAACACTGAAGCTTTCTTT
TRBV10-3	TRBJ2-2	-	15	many	CAISEERGSTGELFF	TGTGCCATCAGTGAGGAGAGGGGGAGCACCGGGGAGCTGTTTTTT
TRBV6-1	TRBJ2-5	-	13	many	CASSGDRKETQYF	TGTGCCAGCAGTGGAGACCGGAAAGAGACCCAGTACTTC
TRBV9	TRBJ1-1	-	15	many	CASSVGGGTFAEAFF	TGTGCCAGCAGCGTAGGGGGGGGGACATTCGCTGAAGCTTTCTTT
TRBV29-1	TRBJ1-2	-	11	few	CSVEEGEGYTF	TGCAGCGTAGAGGAGGGGGAGGGCTACACCTTC
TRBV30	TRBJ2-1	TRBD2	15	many	CAWSDGRGSYNEQFF	TGTGCCTGGAGTGACGGGCGGGGGTCCTACAATGAGCAGTTCTTC
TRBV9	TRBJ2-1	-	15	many	CASSSRGAGYNEQFF	TGTGCCAGCAGCTCCCGGGGGGCGGGGTACAATGAGCAGTTCTTC
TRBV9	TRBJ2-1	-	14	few	CASSVDGLRDEQFF	TGTGCCAGCAGCGTAGACGGCCTCAGAGATGAGCAGTTCTTC
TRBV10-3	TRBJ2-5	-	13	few	CAIWGAGGETQYF	TGTGCCATCTGGGGGGCAGGAGGGGAGACCCAGTACTTC
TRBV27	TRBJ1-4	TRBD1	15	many	CASSFEGQGDEKLFF	TGTGCCAGCAGTTTCGAGGGACAGGGGGATGAAAAACTGTTTTTT
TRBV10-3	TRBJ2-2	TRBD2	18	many	CAISEWSGTSGHTGELFF	TGTGCCATCAGTGAGTGGTCGGGGACTAGCGGTCACACCGGGGAGCTGTTTTTT
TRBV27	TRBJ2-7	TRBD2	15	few	CASSGRGRSSYEQYF	TGTGCCAGCAGTGGGCGGGGGAGGTCCTCCTACGAGCAGTACTTC
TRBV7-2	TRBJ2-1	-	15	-	CASSLVVGNYNEQFF	TGTGCCAGCAGCTTGGTTGTGGGAAACTACAATGAGCAGTTCTTC
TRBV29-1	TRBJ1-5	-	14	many	CSVVGSGSNQPQHF	TGCAGCGTTGTGGGCTCGGGAAGCAATCAGCCCCAGCATTTT
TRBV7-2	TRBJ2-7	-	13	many	CASRGDPPSEQYF	TGTGCCAGCAGGGGGGACCCTCCTAGCGAGCAGTACTTC
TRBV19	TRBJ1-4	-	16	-	CASSIERAFGNQKLFF	TGTGCCAGTAGTATAGAGCGGGCCTTCGGAAATCAAAAACTGTTTTTT
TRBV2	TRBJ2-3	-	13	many	CARARGSTDTQYF	TGTGCCAGAGCGAGGGGTAGCACAGATACGCAGTATTTT
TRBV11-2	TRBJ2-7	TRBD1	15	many	CASSLGPGQTYEQYF	TGTGCCAGCAGCTTAGGACCGGGACAGACCTACGAGCAGTACTTC
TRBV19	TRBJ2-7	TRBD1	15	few	CASSIIRDRVYEQYF	TGTGCCAGTAGTATAATCCGGGACAGGGTGTACGAGCAGTACTTC
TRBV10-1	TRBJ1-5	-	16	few	CASPGQRKHSNQPQHF	TGCGCCAGCCCTGGACAGCGCAAACATAGCAATCAGCCCCAGCATTTT
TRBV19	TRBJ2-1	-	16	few	CASSITGRGVYNEQFF	TGTGCCAGTAGTATAACGGGGCGGGGTGTTTACAATGAGCAGTTCTTC
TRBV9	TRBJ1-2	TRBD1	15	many	CASSLTPGQGGGYTF	TGTGCCAGCAGTCTTACCCCGGGACAGGGCGGTGGCTACACCTTC
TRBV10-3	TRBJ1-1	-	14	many	CAMRTERLNTEAFF	TGTGCCATGAGGACGGAAAGATTGAACACTGAAGCTTTCTTT
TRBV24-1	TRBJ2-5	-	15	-	CATSDLHGSGETQYF	TGTGCCACCAGTGATTTGCACGGGAGCGGGGAGACCCAGTACTTC
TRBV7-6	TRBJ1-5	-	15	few	CASSDQQGEDQPQHF	TGTGCCAGCAGCGACCAGCAGGGCGAGGATCAGCCCCAGCATTTT
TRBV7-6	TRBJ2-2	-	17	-	CASSLTLQGSGTGELFF	TGTGCCAGCAGCTTAACCCTCCAGGGCTCGGGAACCGGGGAGCTGTTTTTT
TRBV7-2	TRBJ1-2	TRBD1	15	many	CASSATGTGNYGYTF	TGTGCCAGCAGCGCTACCGGGACAGGCAACTATGGCTACACCTTC
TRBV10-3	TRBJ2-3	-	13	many	CAISEDGPVTQYF	TGTGCCATCAGTGAGGACGGTCCTGTTACGCAGTATTTT
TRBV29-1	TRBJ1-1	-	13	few	CSVARRVATEAFF	TGCAGCGTTGCGCGGCGGGTGGCGACTGAAGCTTTCTTT
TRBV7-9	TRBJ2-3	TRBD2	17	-	CASSLNSAGVFADTQYF	TGTGCCAGCAGCTTAAATTCGGCGGGAGTTTTTGCAGATACGCAGTATTTT
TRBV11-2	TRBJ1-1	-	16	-	CASSLRRNSMNTEAFF	TGTGCCAGCAGCTTACGGCGCAACAGCATGAACACTGAAGCTTTCTTT
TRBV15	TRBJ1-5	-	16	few	CATSRGRQDSNQPQHF	TGTGCCACCAGCAGAGGCCGACAGGATAGCAATCAGCCCCAGCATTTT
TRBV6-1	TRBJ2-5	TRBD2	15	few	CASRPLTSVGETQYF	TGTGCCAGCAGGCCCCTCACTAGCGTGGGAGAGACCCAGTACTTC
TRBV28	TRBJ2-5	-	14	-	CASSLFNREETQYF	TGTGCCAGCAGTTTATTTAACAGGGAAGAGACCCAGTACTTC
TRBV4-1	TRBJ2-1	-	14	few	CASSPLGPHNEQFF	TGCGCCAGCAGCCCTCTGGGACCCCACAATGAGCAGTTCTTC
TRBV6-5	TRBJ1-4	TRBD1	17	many	CASSYSGRTGSGEKLFF	TGTGCCAGCAGTTACTCGGGTCGGACAGGGTCTGGGGAAAAACTGTTTTTT
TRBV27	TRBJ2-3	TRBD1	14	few	CASSADRETDTQYF	TGTGCCAGCAGTGCAGACAGGGAGACAGATACGCAGTATTTT
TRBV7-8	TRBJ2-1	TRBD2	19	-	CASSFPRTSEWSSYNEQFF	TGTGCCAGCAGCTTTCCCCGGACTAGCGAGTGGAGCTCCTACAATGAGCAGTTCTTC
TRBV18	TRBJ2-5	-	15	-	CASSPQSLDQETQYF	TGTGCCAGCTCACCACAAAGCCTAGATCAAGAGACCCAGTACTTC
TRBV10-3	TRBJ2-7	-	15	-	CAISEGLSGSYDQYF	TGTGCCATCAGTGAGGGACTATCGGGATCCTACGATCAGTACTTC
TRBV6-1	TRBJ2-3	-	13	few	CASRGPLTDTQYF	TGTGCCAGCAGGGGCCCTCTCACAGATACGCAGTATTTT
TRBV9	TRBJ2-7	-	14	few	CASSVGIFGSEQYF	TGTGCCAGCAGCGTAGGTATCTTCGGGAGCGAGCAGTACTTC
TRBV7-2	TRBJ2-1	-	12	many	CASSLTFGEQFF	TGTGCCAGCAGCTTAACTTTTGGTGAGCAGTTCTTC
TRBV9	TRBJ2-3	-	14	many	CASSVEGGGDTQYF	TGTGCCAGCAGCGTAGAAGGGGGGGGAGATACGCAGTATTTT
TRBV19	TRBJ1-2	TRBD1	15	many	CASSIEPGAQGDYTF	TGTGCCAGTAGTATAGAGCCGGGAGCCCAGGGGGACTACACCTTC